Sequencing of this T cell receptor (beta chain) was carried out in a study of multiple sclerosis patients with progressive multifocal leukoencephalopathy. Time point noted: time of PML onset. Each PCR contained spiked synthetic TR CDR3 controls spanning every V-J pairing. Using immunoSEQ multiplex PCR, the repertoire was profiled, and TCRdb retains in-frame clones only, with some absent. The sample records tens of thousands of clones, around 85% being singletons. Note on this clone: The antigen is unknown.

Study-wide findings and caveats: Clones expanded at PML were already present before and during natalizumab. The findings' link to JC virus versus immunocompromise remained uncertain.

The V end lost 5 bases, the J end lost 3 bases, and 8 bases lay between the germline ends. CDR3 length: 12 amino acids. The germline CDR1 and CDR2 sequences are MNHNS and SASEGT. The starting material was PBMCs, obtained from a patient treated with natalizumab. This TCR was sampled from a woman in her thirties with progressive multifocal leukoencephalopathy. The chain uses TRBV6-1 and TRBJ2-7; D is ambiguous. CDR3 in DNA: TGTGCCAGCAGTCTTTCCTACTACGAGCAGTACTTC. Its translation is CASSLSYYEQYF.